The rows below give T cell receptor beta chains drawn from one sample of a study of blood T cell repertoires in COVID-19. Data came from immunoSEQ multiplex PCR; TCRdb stores just in-frame clones and leaves some out. Here the sample spans roughly 380,000 clones, roughly nine tenths being singletons. The sequenced sample was PBMCs or T cells enriched from blood (not recorded which). These TCRs come from a woman in her 30s who had recovered from COVID-19. CDR3s include the opening cysteine and the closing phenylalanine or tryptophan. D genes are given only for firm matches. Size is stated for part of the rows, as once, few or many counts, or as a class when the clone is expanded.

TRBV5-1	-	TRBJ2-1	TRBD2	TGCGCCAGCAGCTTGGATGGCGGGAGGGCCTCTAGTGAGCAGTTCTTC	CASSLDGGRASSEQFF
TRBV27	-	TRBJ2-3	TRBD1	TGTGCCAGCAGTCCCAGGACAGGGGCGACAGATACGCAGTATTTT	CASSPRTGATDTQYF
TRBV28	-	TRBJ1-2	-	TGTGCCAGCAGTTCCTCCCCTCCGTATGGCTACACCTTC	CASSSSPPYGYTF
TRBV19	-	TRBJ1-4	-	TGTGCCAGTGCGGGACGGATGAATGAAAAACTGTTTTTT	CASAGRMNEKLFF
TRBV7-8	once	TRBJ2-7	TRBD1	TGTGCCAGCAGCTTAGAGCCGGGACAGCGAGTGAGGTACTTC	CASSLEPGQRVRYF
TRBV7-2	once	TRBJ2-7	TRBD1	TGTGCCAGCAGCTCCGACAGGGTTAACTACGAGCAGTACTTC	CASSSDRVNYEQYF
TRBV28	once	TRBJ2-7	TRBD1	TGTGCCAGCAGTACACCGGGACAGGGTAGCCACGAGCAGTACTTC	CASSTPGQGSHEQYF
TRBV3-1/TRBV3-2	few	TRBJ1-3	TRBD1	TGTGCCAGCAGCCAGGCGACAGGGAGTAACACCATATATTTT	CASSQATGSNTIYF
TRBV5-4	-	TRBJ1-6	TRBD1	TGTGCCAGCAGCTTTGCCGGGACAGGGATACGAAATTCACCCCTCCACTTT	CASSFAGTGIRNSPLHF
TRBV10-1	-	TRBJ1-5	-	TGCGCCAGCAGGCCAACAGGGAATCAGCCCCAGCATTTT	CASRPTGNQPQHF
TRBV15	-	TRBJ2-7	TRBD2	TGTGCCACCAGCAGGGGGACTAGCGGCATGACCTACGAGCAGTACTTC	CATSRGTSGMTYEQYF
TRBV7-2	-	TRBJ2-3	-	TGTGCCAGCAGCTTAGGGGCTAGCCTTGGAGATACGCAGTATTTT	CASSLGASLGDTQYF
TRBV7-2	-	TRBJ2-5	TRBD2	TGTGCCAGCAGCTTATCGGGTAGCGGGTGGGAGACCCAGTACTTC	CASSLSGSGWETQYF
TRBV30	-	TRBJ1-5	-	TGTGCCTGGAGTGTAAGGGGGGGGAATAGCAATCAGCCCCAGCATTTT	CAWSVRGGNSNQPQHF
TRBV9	-	TRBJ2-7	TRBD2	TGTGCCAGCAGCGTACAACCTAGCGGGGGGGCCTCCTACGAGCAGTACTTC	CASSVQPSGGASYEQYF
TRBV18	-	TRBJ2-1	TRBD1	TGTGCCAGCTCGGGGGACAGGGCCTACAATGAGCAGTTCTTC	CASSGDRAYNEQFF
TRBV6-6	-	TRBJ2-7	TRBD1	TGTGCCAGCAGTTACGCTCAGGGGGTACACGAGCAGTACTTC	CASSYAQGVHEQYF
TRBV10-1	-	TRBJ1-5	-	TGCGCCAGCAGTGAAACGGGGAATCAGCCCCAGCATTTT	CASSETGNQPQHF
TRBV7-2	-	TRBJ2-3	-	TGTGCCAGCAGCTTGCTCAGGGCGCAAGATACGCAGTATTTT	CASSLLRAQDTQYF
TRBV30	-	TRBJ1-2	-	TGTGCCTGGAGCCCCCCAGGCTACACCTTC	CAWSPPGYTF
TRBV5-8	-	TRBJ1-2	-	TGTGCCAGCAGCCCTCTTGGGGGCGAGGATGGCTACACCTTC	CASSPLGGEDGYTF
TRBV7-8	few	TRBJ1-5	TRBD1	TGTGCCAGCAGCTTAGGGGCAGGGGGCTATCAGCCCCAGCATTTT	CASSLGAGGYQPQHF
TRBV9	few	TRBJ1-3	TRBD1	TGTGCCAGCAGCGAGCGACAGGGAGCGGGAAACACCATATATTTT	CASSERQGAGNTIYF
TRBV19	-	TRBJ2-5	TRBD2	TGTGCCAGTAGTATAGGGCTAGCCAGCGGGAGGCCGCAAGAGACCCAGTACTTC	CASSIGLASGRPQETQYF
TRBV28	-	TRBJ1-4	-	TGTGCCAGCAGTCCCATTACCAGGGGCGATGAAAAACTGTTTTTT	CASSPITRGDEKLFF
TRBV4-1	-	TRBJ2-3	-	TGCGCCAGCAGCCAAGTAAGGGGTCAGGGTTCGTTTTGGGTCACAGATACGCAGTATTTT	CASSQVRGQGSFWVTDTQYF
TRBV11-2	once	TRBJ2-5	TRBD1	TGTGCCAGCAGCCCACATGGCGGCAGGGGGCGCGGCCAAGAGACCCAGTACTTC	CASSPHGGRGRGQETQYF
TRBV18	-	TRBJ1-3	-	TGTGCCAGCTCACCAAACAGATCTGGAAACACCATATATTTT	CASSPNRSGNTIYF
TRBV6-5	-	TRBJ1-3	TRBD1	TGTGCCAGCAGTAAGACAGGGACTGGAAACACCATATATTTT	CASSKTGTGNTIYF
TRBV9	-	TRBJ1-3	TRBD1	TGTGCCAGCAGCTCCTCCGTGAGACAGGGAGATTCCTCTGGAAACACCATATATTTT	CASSSSVRQGDSSGNTIYF
TRBV27	once	TRBJ1-2	-	TGTGCCAGCAGTTTAGCGCCCAGGTTTGGCTACACCTTC	CASSLAPRFGYTF
TRBV5-1	-	TRBJ1-3	TRBD1	TGCGCCAGCAGCTTGCAATTAACAGGGGAGACTGGAAACACCATATATTTT	CASSLQLTGETGNTIYF
TRBV5-6	-	TRBJ1-2	TRBD1	TGTGCCAGCAGCTTGGGACAGGGAAACTATGGCTACACCTTC	CASSLGQGNYGYTF
TRBV5-1	-	TRBJ2-7	-	TGCGCCAGCAGCTTGGAGTTGCGGAGAGGAGACGAGCAGTACTTC	CASSLELRRGDEQYF
TRBV7-9	-	TRBJ1-1	-	TGTGCCAGCAGCTCCCTGGAGGACTCGAACACTGAAGCTTTCTTT	CASSSLEDSNTEAFF
TRBV4-1	-	TRBJ1-2	-	TGCGCCAGCAGCCACACCACCTTTTTACAGCTCTATGGCTACACCTTC	CASSHTTFLQLYGYTF
TRBV5-1	-	TRBJ2-7	TRBD2	TGCGCCAGCAGCGCGACTAGCGGGTACGAGCAGTACTTC	CASSATSGYEQYF
TRBV6-5	-	TRBJ2-2	TRBD2	TGTGCCAGCAGCCAATTAGCGGGGGGCACCGGGGAGCTGTTTTTT	CASSQLAGGTGELFF
TRBV12-5	-	TRBJ2-5	-	TGTGCTAGTGGTTTGGGACAACACCAAGAGACCCAGTACTTC	CASGLGQHQETQYF
TRBV12-3/TRBV12-4	-	TRBJ1-2	-	TGTGCCAGCAGCCGGGACGGGGGATATGGCTACACCTTC	CASSRDGGYGYTF
TRBV5-1	-	TRBJ2-7	TRBD1	TGCGCCAGCAGCCCCCCGGCGACAGGGGGGCCTGACGAGCAGTACTTC	CASSPPATGGPDEQYF
TRBV10-3	-	TRBJ2-7	TRBD2	TGTGCCACCGGACTAGCCCTCTACGAGCAGTACTTC	CATGLALYEQYF
TRBV2	few	TRBJ2-1	TRBD1	TGTGCCAGCAACGGACAGGGGCGGGACAATGAGCAGTTCTTC	CASNGQGRDNEQFF
TRBV6-5	-	TRBJ2-7	TRBD1	TGTGCCAGCAGTTCCGACGACAGGGGAAGCTACGAGCAGTACTTC	CASSSDDRGSYEQYF
TRBV5-1	-	TRBJ1-1	TRBD1	TGCGCCAGCAGCGGTCCGGGACAGGGGGCTCGAACTTTCTTT	CASSGPGQGARTFF